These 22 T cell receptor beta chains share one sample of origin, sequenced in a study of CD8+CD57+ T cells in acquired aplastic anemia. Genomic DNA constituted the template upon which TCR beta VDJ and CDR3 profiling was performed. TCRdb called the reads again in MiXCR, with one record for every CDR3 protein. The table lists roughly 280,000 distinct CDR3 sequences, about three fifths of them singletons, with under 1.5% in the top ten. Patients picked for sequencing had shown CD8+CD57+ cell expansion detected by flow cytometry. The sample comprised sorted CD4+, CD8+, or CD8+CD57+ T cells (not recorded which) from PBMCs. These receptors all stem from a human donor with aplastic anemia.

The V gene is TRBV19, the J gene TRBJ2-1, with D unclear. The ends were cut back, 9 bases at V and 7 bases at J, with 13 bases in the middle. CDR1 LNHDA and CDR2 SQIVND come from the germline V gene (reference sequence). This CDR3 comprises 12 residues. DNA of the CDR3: TGTGCCAGCTCTACCCCGGTGAATGAGCAGTTCTTC. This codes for CASSTPVNEQFF. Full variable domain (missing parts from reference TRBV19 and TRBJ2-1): DGGITQSPKYLFRKEGQNVTLSCEQNLNHDAMYWYRQDPGQGLRLIYYSQIVNDFQKGDIAEGYSVSREKKESFPLTVTSAQKNPTAFYLCASSTPVNEQFFGPGTRLTVL.

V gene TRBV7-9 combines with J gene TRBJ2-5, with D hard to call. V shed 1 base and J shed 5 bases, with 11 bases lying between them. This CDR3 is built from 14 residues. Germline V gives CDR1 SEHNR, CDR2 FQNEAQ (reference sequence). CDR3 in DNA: TGTGCCAGCAGCTTAGGCCAGGCTCGGGAGACCCAGTACTTC. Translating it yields CASSLGQARETQYF. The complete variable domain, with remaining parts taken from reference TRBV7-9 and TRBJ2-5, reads DTGVSQNPRHKITKRGQNVTFRCDPISEHNRLYWYRQTLGQGPEFLTYFQNEAQLEKSRLLSDRFSAERPKGSFSTLEIQRTEQGDSAMYLCASSLGQARETQYFGPGTRLLVL.

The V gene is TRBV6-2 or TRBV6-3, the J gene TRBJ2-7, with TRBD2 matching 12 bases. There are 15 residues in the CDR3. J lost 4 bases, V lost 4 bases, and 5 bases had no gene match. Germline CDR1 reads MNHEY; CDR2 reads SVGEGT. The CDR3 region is CASSSTSGGFYEQYF. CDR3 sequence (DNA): TGTGCCAGCAGTTCAACTAGCGGGGGGTTTTACGAGCAGTACTTC.

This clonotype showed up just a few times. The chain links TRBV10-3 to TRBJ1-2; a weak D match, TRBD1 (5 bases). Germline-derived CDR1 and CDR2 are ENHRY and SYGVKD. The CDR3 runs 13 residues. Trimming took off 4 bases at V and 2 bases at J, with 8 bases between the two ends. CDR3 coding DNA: TGTGCCATCAGTGGGGACGGAAACTATGGCTACACCTTC. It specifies CAISGDGNYGYTF.

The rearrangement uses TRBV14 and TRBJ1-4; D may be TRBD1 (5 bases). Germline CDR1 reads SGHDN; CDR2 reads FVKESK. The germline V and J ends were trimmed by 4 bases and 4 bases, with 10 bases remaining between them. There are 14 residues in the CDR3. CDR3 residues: CASSRWGDNEKLFF. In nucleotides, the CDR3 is TGTGCCAGCAGCCGATGGGGGGATAATGAAAAACTGTTTTTT.

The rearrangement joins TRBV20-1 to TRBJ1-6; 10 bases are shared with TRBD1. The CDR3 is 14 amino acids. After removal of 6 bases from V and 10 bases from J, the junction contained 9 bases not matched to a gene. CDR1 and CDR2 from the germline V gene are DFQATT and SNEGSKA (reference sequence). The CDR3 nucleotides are TGCAGTGCCAGCCGGGGGGACAGGGGATCACCCCTCCACTTT. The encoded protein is CSASRGDRGSPLHF.

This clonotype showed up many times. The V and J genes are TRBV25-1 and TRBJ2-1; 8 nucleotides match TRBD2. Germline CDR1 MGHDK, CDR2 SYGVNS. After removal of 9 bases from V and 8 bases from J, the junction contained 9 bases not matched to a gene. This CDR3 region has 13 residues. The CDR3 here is CARTRVAGHEQFF. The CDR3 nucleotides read TGTGCCAGGACCCGGGTAGCGGGGCATGAGCAGTTCTTC.

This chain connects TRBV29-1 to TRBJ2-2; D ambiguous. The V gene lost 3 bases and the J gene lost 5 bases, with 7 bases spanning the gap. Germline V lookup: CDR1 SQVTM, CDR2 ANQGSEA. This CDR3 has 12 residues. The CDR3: CSVEPTTGELFF. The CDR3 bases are TGCAGCGTTGAGCCAACTACCGGGGAGCTGTTTTTT.

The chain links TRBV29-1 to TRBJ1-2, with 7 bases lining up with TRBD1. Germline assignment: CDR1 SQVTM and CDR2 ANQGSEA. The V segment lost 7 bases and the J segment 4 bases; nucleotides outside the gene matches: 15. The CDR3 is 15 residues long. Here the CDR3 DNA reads TGCAGCGCTTATAAACAGGGGAAGAGGCTCTATGGCTACACCTTC. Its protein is CSAYKQGKRLYGYTF.

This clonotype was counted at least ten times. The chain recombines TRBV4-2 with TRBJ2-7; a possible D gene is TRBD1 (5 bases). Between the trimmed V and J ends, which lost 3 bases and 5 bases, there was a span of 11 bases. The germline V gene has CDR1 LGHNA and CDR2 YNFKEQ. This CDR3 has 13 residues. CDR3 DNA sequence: TGTGCCAGCAGCCACAGGGAAAACAACGAGCAGTACTTC. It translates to CASSHRENNEQYF.

Here the CDR3 DNA reads TGCGCCAGCAGCCTAGGGGGCCTTATAAATCAGCCCCAGCATTTT. Amino acids: CASSLGGLINQPQHF. The chain uses TRBV10-2 and TRBJ1-5; 7 nucleotides align to TRBD1. After removal of 6 bases from V and 4 bases from J, the junction contained 9 bases not matched to a gene. Germline V CDR1 and CDR2: WSHSY, SAAADI. CDR3 length: 15 amino acids.

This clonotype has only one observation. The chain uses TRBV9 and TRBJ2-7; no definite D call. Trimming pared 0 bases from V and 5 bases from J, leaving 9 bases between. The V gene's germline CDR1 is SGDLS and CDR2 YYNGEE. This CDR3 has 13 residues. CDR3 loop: CASSVGEVHEQYF. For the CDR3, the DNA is TGTGCCAGCAGCGTAGGAGAGGTCCACGAGCAGTACTTC.

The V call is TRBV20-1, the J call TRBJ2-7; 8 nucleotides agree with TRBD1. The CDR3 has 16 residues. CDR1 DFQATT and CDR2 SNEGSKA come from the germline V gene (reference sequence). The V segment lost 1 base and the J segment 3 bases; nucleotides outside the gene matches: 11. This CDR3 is CSARALRQGLNYEQYF. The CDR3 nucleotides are TGCAGTGCTAGAGCCCTTAGACAGGGGCTTAACTACGAGCAGTACTTC.

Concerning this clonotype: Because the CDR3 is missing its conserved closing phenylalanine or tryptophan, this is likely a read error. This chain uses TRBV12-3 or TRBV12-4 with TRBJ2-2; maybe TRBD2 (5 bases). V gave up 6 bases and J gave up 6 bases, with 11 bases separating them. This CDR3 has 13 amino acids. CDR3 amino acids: CASRTQRAGELFL. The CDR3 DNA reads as TGTGCCAGCAGGACCCAGAGGGCCGGGGAGCTGTTTCTT.

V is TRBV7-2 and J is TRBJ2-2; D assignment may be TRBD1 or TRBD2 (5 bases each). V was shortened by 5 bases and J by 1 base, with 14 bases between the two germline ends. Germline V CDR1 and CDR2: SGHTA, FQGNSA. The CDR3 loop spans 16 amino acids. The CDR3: CASSAPGLQNTGELFF. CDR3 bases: TGTGCCAGCAGCGCCCCGGGGCTCCAGAACACCGGGGAGCTGTTTTTT. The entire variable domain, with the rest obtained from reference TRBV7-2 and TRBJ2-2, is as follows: GAGVSQSPSNKVTEKGKDVELRCDPISGHTALYWYRQSLGQGLEFLIYFQGNSAPDKSGLPSDRFSAERTGGSVSTLTIQRTQQEDSAVYLCASSAPGLQNTGELFFGEGSRLTVL.

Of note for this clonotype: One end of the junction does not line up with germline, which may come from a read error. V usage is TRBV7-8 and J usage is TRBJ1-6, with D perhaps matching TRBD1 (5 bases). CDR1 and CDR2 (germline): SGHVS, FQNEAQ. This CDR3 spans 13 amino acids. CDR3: CASSPGTTSPLHF. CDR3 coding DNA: TGCGCCAGCAGCCCTGGGACTACCTCACCCCTCCACTTT.

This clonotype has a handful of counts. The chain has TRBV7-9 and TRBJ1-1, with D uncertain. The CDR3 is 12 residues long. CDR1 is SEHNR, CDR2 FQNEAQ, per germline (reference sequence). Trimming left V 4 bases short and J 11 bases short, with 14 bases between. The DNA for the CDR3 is TGTGCCAGCAGCTCTGGACCGGCATCTGCTTTCTTT. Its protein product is CASSSGPASAFF.

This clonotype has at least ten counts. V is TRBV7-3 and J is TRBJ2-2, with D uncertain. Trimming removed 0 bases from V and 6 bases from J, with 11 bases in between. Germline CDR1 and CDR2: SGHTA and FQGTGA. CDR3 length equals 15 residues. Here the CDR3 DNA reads TGTGCCAGCAGCTTAACGACTGTGGGATCCGGGGAGCTGTTTTTT. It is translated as CASSLTTVGSGELFF.

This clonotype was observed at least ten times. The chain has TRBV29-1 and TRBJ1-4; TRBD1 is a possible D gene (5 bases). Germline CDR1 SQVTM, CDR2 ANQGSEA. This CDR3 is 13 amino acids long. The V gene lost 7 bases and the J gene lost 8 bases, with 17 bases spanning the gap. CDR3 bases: TGCAGCGCTGCCATGGGGCGCGGGGAAAAACTGTTTTTT. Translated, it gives CSAAMGRGEKLFF.

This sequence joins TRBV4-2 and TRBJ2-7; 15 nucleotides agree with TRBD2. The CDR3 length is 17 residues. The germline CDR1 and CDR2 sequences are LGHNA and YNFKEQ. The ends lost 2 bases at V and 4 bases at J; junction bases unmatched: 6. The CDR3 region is CASSQRTSGGAGYEQYF. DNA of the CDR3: TGTGCCAGCAGCCAACGGACTAGCGGGGGGGCAGGATACGAGCAGTACTTC.

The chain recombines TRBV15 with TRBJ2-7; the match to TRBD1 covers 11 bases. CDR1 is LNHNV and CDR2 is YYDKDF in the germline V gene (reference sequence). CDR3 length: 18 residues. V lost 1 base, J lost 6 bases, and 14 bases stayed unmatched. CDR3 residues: CATSRVSYRDRGTCEQYF. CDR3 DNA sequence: TGTGCCACCAGCAGAGTCTCCTACCGGGACAGGGGGACCTGCGAGCAGTACTTC.

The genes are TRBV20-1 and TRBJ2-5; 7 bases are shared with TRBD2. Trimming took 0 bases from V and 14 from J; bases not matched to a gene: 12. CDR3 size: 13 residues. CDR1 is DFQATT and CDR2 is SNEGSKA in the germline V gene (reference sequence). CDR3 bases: TGCAGTGCTAGAGATAGAACTAGCGAGAGGTGTTACTTC. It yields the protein CSARDRTSERCYF.